A single sample is the source of the 3 T cell receptor beta chains below, sequenced in a study of T-cell memory formation after mild COVID-19. TCRdb itself ran the 5' RACE reads through MiXCR, one entry per CDR3 protein. The sample comprises hundreds of thousands of distinct CDR3 sequences, roughly 24% of which are singletons, and 7% to 9.5% rests with the top ten. The sequenced sample consisted of PBMCs or a T cell subset sorted from them (not recorded which). These receptors were taken from an adult woman who had mild COVID-19 (a few samples of this study predate the infection). Cell type and time point are not known.

The V gene is TRBV5-1, the J gene TRBJ2-3; D is perhaps TRBD1 or TRBD2 (5 bases each). The CDR3 loop spans 14 amino acids. From germline, CDR1 is SGHRS and CDR2 YFSETQ. With 4 bases removed from V and 2 bases from J, the gap between germline ends came to 11 bases. The CDR3 protein is CASSPGTPTDTQYF. The CDR3 DNA sequence: TGCGCCAGCAGCCCCGGGACCCCCACAGATACGCAGTATTTT.

This clonotype was detected a few times. A read error may account for a junction end that differs from germline. This chain links TRBV7-7 with TRBJ2-1, with 9 nucleotides matching TRBD2. CDR3 size: 19 residues. Per germline, CDR1 SSHAT and CDR2 FNYEAQ (reference sequence). The CDR3 is CASSLAVSGGPSSYNEQFF. The CDR3 DNA is TGTGCTAGCAGCTTAGCGGTTAGCGGGGGCCCAAGCTCCTACAATGAGCAGTTCTTC.

The chain is built from TRBV6-5 and TRBJ2-7, with TRBD2 identical over 14 bases. The CDR3 totals 15 residues. V dropped 5 bases and J dropped 5; count of bases not matched to a gene: 5. Per the germline V gene, CDR1 is MNHEY and CDR2 is SVGAGI. CDR3 residues: CASSRTSGRFDEQYF. CDR3 in DNA: TGTGCCAGCAGTCGGACTAGCGGGAGGTTCGACGAGCAGTACTTC.